This TCR beta chain was recorded in a study of cytomegalovirus exposure and HLA in healthy donors. Study-level background: It was reported in a later analysis that the same platform had been used for the 90 to 150 validation repertoires as for the 550 to 700 first-cohort repertoires.

Points from the study as a whole: The CMV antigen specificity of a few CMV-associated chains was confirmed through in vitro analysis. The listing of 150 to 200 TCR beta chains classed them as cytomegalovirus-associated.

Remarks on this clone: Its antigen is currently unknown.

This CDR3 contains 13 residues. V was clipped by 5 bases and J by 4 bases; unmatched bases: 3. Germline CDR1 is MGHDK and CDR2 is SYGVNS. Generated by immunoSEQ multiplex PCR, the TCRdb table keeps only in-frame clones and is missing some. The sample shows approximately 220,000 clones, around nine tenths of them seen only once. The receptor's source is a man younger than 35 in good health and CMV-seronegative. Sequenced sample: PBMCs. The chain uses TRBV25-1 and TRBJ2-5, with 8 bases that match TRBD2. CDR3 sequence: CASSLAGPETQYF. The CDR3 DNA reads as TGTGCCAGCAGTTTAGCGGGGCCAGAGACCCAGTACTTC.